This is a list of T cell receptor beta chains from one sample in a study of blood T cell repertoires in COVID-19. Assay used: immunoSEQ multiplex PCR; TCRdb lists only in-frame clones, some missing. This table has about 170,000 clones, approximately 84% appearing once. Material: peripheral blood. Source of these receptors: a man between 35 and 55 years old who had recovered from COVID-19. Each CDR3 is given with its conserved first and last residue. D genes are given only for firm matches. Size values are once, few and many counts, or a class for expanded clones, and some rows have none.

once | TRBJ2-2 | TRBV15 | - | TGTGCCACCAGCCGCCGGGACTTGAGGACCGGGGAGCTGTTTTTT | CATSRRDLRTGELFF
- | TRBJ2-3 | TRBV7-2 | TRBD2 | TGTGCCAGCAGCTCCGGTAGCGGGGGGGCCGTAGATACGCAGTATTTT | CASSSGSGGAVDTQYF
- | TRBJ2-1 | TRBV27 | TRBD2 | TGTGCCAGCATCCTACTAGCGGGGGGCTCCTACAATGAGCAGTTCTTC | CASILLAGGSYNEQFF
- | TRBJ2-6 | TRBV24-1 | TRBD1 | TGTGCCACCAGTGATTTGCGGGTCGACAGGGGGAGCTCTGGGGCCAACGTCCTGACTTTC | CATSDLRVDRGSSGANVLTF
- | TRBJ1-5 | TRBV6-2/TRBV6-3 | - | TGTGCCAGCAGTGGGGGGGGACAGCCCCAGCATTTT | CASSGGGQPQHF
- | TRBJ1-1 | TRBV19 | TRBD1 | TGTGCCAGTACCCGGGACAGGATGAACACTGAAGCTTTCTTT | CASTRDRMNTEAFF
- | TRBJ1-2 | TRBV5-5 | - | TGTGCCAGCAGCGACACGGTCCTTAATTATGGCTACACCTTC | CASSDTVLNYGYTF
- | TRBJ2-5 | TRBV30 | - | TGTGCCTGGAGTGGTCTCCAAGAGACCCAGTACTTC | CAWSGLQETQYF
- | TRBJ2-5 | TRBV7-2 | - | TGTGCCAGCAGCCCTTGGGGCATACAAGAGACCCAGTACTTC | CASSPWGIQETQYF
- | TRBJ1-2 | TRBV7-3 | TRBD1 | TGTGCCAGCAGCTTGGTGGGGACAGGGACCCGCTATGGCTACACCTTC | CASSLVGTGTRYGYTF
- | TRBJ2-7 | TRBV30 | - | TGTGCCTGGAGTGTTGGTAGCGTCTACGAGCAGTACTTC | CAWSVGSVYEQYF
- | TRBJ2-1 | TRBV6-4 | - | TGTGCCAGCAGTGAGGACTATTACAATGAGCAGTTCTTC | CASSEDYYNEQFF
- | TRBJ2-2 | TRBV11-3 | - | TGTGCCAGCAGCTTGCAGGGATACACCGGGGAGCTGTTTTTT | CASSLQGYTGELFF
- | TRBJ1-2 | TRBV10-2 | TRBD1 | TGCGCCAGCAGTGAGACCCACGGGACAGGGACCGCTAACTATGGCTACACCTTC | CASSETHGTGTANYGYTF
- | TRBJ2-1 | TRBV6-2/TRBV6-3 | TRBD2 | TGTGCCAGCAGTTACACCGGGACTAGCGTGGAGAAGTTCTTC | CASSYTGTSVEKFF
few | TRBJ1-6 | TRBV5-6 | - | TGTGCCAGCAGCTTGGAACTGATTAATTCACCCCTCCACTTT | CASSLELINSPLHF
- | TRBJ2-3 | TRBV21-1 | - | TGTGCCAGCAGCAACAGGGGGGGACTAGCGGGAGATGGGGCAGATACGCAGTATTTT | CASSNRGGLAGDGADTQYF
- | TRBJ2-5 | TRBV6-5 | - | TGTGCCAGCACCGAGGTGGGGCGTTCGACCGGCACCCAGTACTTC | CASTEVGRSTGTQYF
- | TRBJ2-1 | TRBV19 | - | TGTGCCAGTAGTATAGAGGCGGGGCCAATAGTCCATGTCTACAATGAGCAGTTCTTC | CASSIEAGPIVHVYNEQFF
few | TRBJ2-7 | TRBV7-2 | - | TGTGCCAGCAGCTTCACCTACGAGCAGTACTTC | CASSFTYEQYF
- | TRBJ1-4 | TRBV29-1 | - | TGCAGCGCTCGGGGTTCTGGTGAAAAACTGTTTTTT | CSARGSGEKLFF
- | TRBJ2-1 | TRBV5-8 | TRBD2 | TGTGCCAGCAGCTTGGGGACTAGCAGTTACAATGAGCAGTTCTTC | CASSLGTSSYNEQFF
- | TRBJ1-1 | TRBV7-9 | - | TGTGCCAGCAGGGACACGGTGGGGACTGAAGCTTTCTTT | CASRDTVGTEAFF
- | TRBJ2-5 | TRBV24-1 | TRBD1 | TGTGCCACCAGTGATTTCGGGACAGGGGCCCTGTACCAAGAGACCCAGTACTTC | CATSDFGTGALYQETQYF
- | TRBJ2-1 | TRBV7-9 | TRBD2 | TGTGCCAGCAGCTTAGTTATAGCGGGAGTATACAATGAGCAGTTCTTC | CASSLVIAGVYNEQFF
once | TRBJ2-7 | TRBV20-1 | TRBD2 | TGCAGTGCTGGACTAGCCGCGGAGCAGTACTTC | CSAGLAAEQYF
- | TRBJ2-7 | TRBV29-1 | TRBD1 | TGCAGCTCGGGAGGGTTTGGGACAGGGGATAACGAGCAGTACTTC | CSSGGFGTGDNEQYF
- | TRBJ2-1 | TRBV9 | - | TGTGCCAGCAGCGTAGAGGGACTTTCCCTCGAGCAGTTCTTC | CASSVEGLSLEQFF
- | TRBJ1-6 | TRBV5-6 | TRBD1 | TGTGCCAGCAGCTTCCAGGGGACAGCTGCGAAAAATTCACCCCTCCACTTT | CASSFQGTAAKNSPLHF
- | TRBJ2-7 | TRBV2 | - | TGTGCCAGCAGGGGGGGCGAGCAGTACTTC | CASRGGEQYF
- | TRBJ1-2 | TRBV3-1/TRBV3-2 | - | TGTGCCAGCAGCCAAGCGTCAGGGATTTCCTATGGCTACACCTTC | CASSQASGISYGYTF
- | TRBJ1-1 | TRBV7-2 | - | TGTGCCAGCAGCCCCTTTCCAGGGGAAAACACTGAAGCTTTCTTT | CASSPFPGENTEAFF
- | TRBJ1-4 | TRBV4-3 | - | TGCGCCAGCAGCCAAGGGGTAGGGAGGGCTAATGAAAAACTGTTTTTT | CASSQGVGRANEKLFF
- | TRBJ2-7 | TRBV11-2 | - | TGTGCCAGCAGCCCCCCAGCGTTTGGGGAGCAGTACTTC | CASSPPAFGEQYF
once | TRBJ2-2 | TRBV11-1 | TRBD1 | TGTGCCAGCAGCTTAGCAGGCAGGGGGTCGAACACCGGGGAGCTGTTTTTT | CASSLAGRGSNTGELFF
- | TRBJ1-4 | TRBV6-2/TRBV6-3 | TRBD1 | TGTGCCAGCAGTTTCCAATACAGGGGTCAGGGGGAAAAACTGTTTTTT | CASSFQYRGQGEKLFF
- | TRBJ2-1 | TRBV7-2 | - | TGTGCCAGCAGCGGGCCGGCGGGATACAATGAGCAGTTCTTC | CASSGPAGYNEQFF
- | TRBJ2-7 | TRBV7-2 | - | TGTGCCAGCAGCTTAGTGGCCTCGTACGAGCAGTACTTC | CASSLVASYEQYF
- | TRBJ2-7 | TRBV7-8 | TRBD1 | TGTGCCAGCAGCCAGACAGGGTGGCGTAACGAGCAGTACTTC | CASSQTGWRNEQYF
- | TRBJ1-2 | TRBV6-2/TRBV6-3 | - | TGTGCCAGCAGTCGGGTAGGGGGAAACTATGGCTACACCTTC | CASSRVGGNYGYTF
- | TRBJ1-5 | TRBV5-1 | TRBD1 | TGCGCCAGCAGCCCAGGACAGGAGCAGCCCCAGCATTTT | CASSPGQEQPQHF
- | TRBJ2-1 | TRBV4-3 | TRBD2 | TGCGCCAGCAGCCAAGATTCCGGGACTAGCGGGAGTGATGAGCAGTTCTTC | CASSQDSGTSGSDEQFF
- | TRBJ1-1 | TRBV6-5 | TRBD1 | TGTGCCAGCAGTTCGGACAGGTGGAACACTGAAGCTTTCTTT | CASSSDRWNTEAFF
- | TRBJ2-7 | TRBV6-6 | - | TGTGCCAGCAGTTACGGCGGATCCGAGCAGTACTTC | CASSYGGSEQYF
- | TRBJ2-3 | TRBV5-4 | - | TGTGCCAGCAGCACCAGGGGCGGCACAGATACGCAGTATTTT | CASSTRGGTDTQYF
- | TRBJ1-5 | TRBV6-2/TRBV6-3 | - | TGTGCCAGCAGCGCCAGGGGATATAGCAATCAGCCCCAGCATTTT | CASSARGYSNQPQHF
- | TRBJ2-3 | TRBV4-1 | - | TGCGCCAGCAGCCAAGCTCGGGGGGCCAACACAGATACGCAGTATTTT | CASSQARGANTDTQYF
- | TRBJ1-1 | TRBV4-2 | TRBD1 | TGTGCCAGCAAAGGACAGGCGACTATATTCACTGAAGCTTTCTTT | CASKGQATIFTEAFF
- | TRBJ1-1 | TRBV24-1 | TRBD1 | TGTGCCACCAGTGATACAGGGGACGGCACTGAAGCTTTCTTT | CATSDTGDGTEAFF
- | TRBJ2-3 | TRBV4-3 | - | TGCGCCAGCAGCCAAGATCAGGCAGACGGCACAGATACGCAGTATTTT | CASSQDQADGTDTQYF
- | TRBJ2-1 | TRBV23-1 | - | TGCGCCAGCAGTCAACGACGTGGCGGACACTGGGTTTCAGAGGATGAGCAGTTCTTC | CASSQRRGGHWVSEDEQFF
- | TRBJ2-2 | TRBV4-2 | TRBD2 | TGTGCCAGTCGCCTAGCGGACGTGAACACCGGGGAGCTGTTTTTT | CASRLADVNTGELFF
- | TRBJ1-4 | TRBV6-5 | TRBD1 | TGTGCCAGCAGTTTTTCCCAACAGGGGGTTAATGAAAAACTGTTTTTT | CASSFSQQGVNEKLFF